Below, 2 T cell receptor beta chains from the same sample are listed, as sequenced in a study of metastatic and nonmetastatic thyroid tumors. Treatment of any kind had been given to no patient before thyroid surgery. TCRdb used MiXCR to call clones anew from the PCR reads. The sample has about 7,900 clones, approximately 27% seen once. Sequenced material: adjacent normal tissue. The receptor source for this set is a female donor with papillary thyroid cancer or a benign thyroid nodule (not recorded which). Some clones in this sample may be carry-over from other donors' samples.

J is TRBJ1-6 and V is TRBV5-1; D is uncertain. This CDR3 contains 16 residues. V shed 0 bases and J shed 15 bases, with 22 bases lying between them. The germline V gene has CDR1 SGHRS and CDR2 YFSETQ. CDR3 nucleotide sequence: TGCGCCAGCAGCTTGGAGTCCGGGTCGGGGTTTTGTGGCCTCCACTTT. Translating gives CASSLESGSGFCGLHF.

Judged by abundance, this clone is medium-sized. J is TRBJ2-2 and V is TRBV7-9; 8 bases line up with TRBD2. The CDR3 spans 17 residues. Germline assignment: CDR1 SEHNR and CDR2 FQNEAQ (reference sequence). The trim removed 5 bases at V and 4 bases at J, leaving 12 bases unmatched. Here the CDR3 reads CASSRIGGLGITGELFF. The DNA of the CDR3 is TGTGCCAGCAGCAGGATCGGGGGACTAGGGATCACCGGGGAGCTGTTTTTT.